This is a list of T cell receptor beta chains from one sample in a study of blood T cell repertoires in COVID-19. Method: immunoSEQ multiplex PCR; TCRdb's copy keeps in-frame clones and lacks some. Of approximately 170,000 clones in the sample, over 75% are singletons; the top ten hold more than 8.5%. The sequenced sample was PBMCs or T cells enriched from blood (not recorded which). These TCRs come from a woman aged 18 to 35 who had recovered from COVID-19. Each CDR3 is given with its conserved first and last residue. The order of the fields is CDR3 protein, CDR3 DNA, J gene, V gene, clone size, D gene. A D gene is named only where the DNA matches it firmly. Size is omitted from some rows. Given values are once, few, many or a class for expanded clones.

cdr3_aa: CAIKAGRLLFF
cdr3_nt: TGTGCCATTAAAGCGGGGCGCCTCCTGTTTTTT
j_call: TRBJ2-2
v_call: TRBV28
clone_size: .
d_call: TRBD2

cdr3_aa: CASSTRQGSNEQYF
cdr3_nt: TGTGCCAGCAGTACCCGACAGGGCTCAAACGAGCAGTACTTC
j_call: TRBJ2-7
v_call: TRBV2
clone_size: .
d_call: TRBD1

cdr3_aa: CASSLFSSRQETQYF
cdr3_nt: TGTGCCAGCAGCTTATTTTCTAGCCGCCAAGAGACCCAGTACTTC
j_call: TRBJ2-5
v_call: TRBV11-2
clone_size: once
d_call: .

cdr3_aa: CSASRFLGLAGEETQYF
cdr3_nt: TGCAGTGCTAGTCGCTTTTTGGGACTAGCGGGAGAAGAGACCCAGTACTTC
j_call: TRBJ2-5
v_call: TRBV20-1
clone_size: few
d_call: TRBD2

cdr3_aa: CASKFPGNTEAFF
cdr3_nt: TGTGCCAGCAAATTCCCAGGAAACACTGAAGCTTTCTTT
j_call: TRBJ1-1
v_call: TRBV5-6
clone_size: .
d_call: .

cdr3_aa: CASSLGSEAGTQYF
cdr3_nt: TGTGCCAGCAGCTTAGGCTCTGAGGCTGGTACGCAGTATTTT
j_call: TRBJ2-3
v_call: TRBV11-1
clone_size: few
d_call: .

cdr3_aa: CASSRQGTVNIQYF
cdr3_nt: TGTGCCAGCAGCCGACAGGGGACGGTAAACATTCAGTACTTC
j_call: TRBJ2-4
v_call: TRBV3-1/TRBV3-2
clone_size: .
d_call: TRBD1

cdr3_aa: CAWSKGSGQQETQYF
cdr3_nt: TGTGCCTGGAGTAAGGGGTCAGGACAACAAGAGACCCAGTACTTC
j_call: TRBJ2-5
v_call: TRBV30
clone_size: .
d_call: .

cdr3_aa: CASSLGQNTMNTEAFF
cdr3_nt: TGCGCCAGCAGCTTGGGTCAAAACACTATGAACACTGAAGCTTTCTTT
j_call: TRBJ1-1
v_call: TRBV5-1
clone_size: once
d_call: .

cdr3_aa: CASSWGTGPSSTNSPLHF
cdr3_nt: TGTGCCAGCAGCTGGGGAACAGGGCCATCAAGTACCAATTCACCCCTCCACTTT
j_call: TRBJ1-6
v_call: TRBV5-6
clone_size: .
d_call: .

cdr3_aa: CATSPRDGLETQYF
cdr3_nt: TGTGCCACCAGCCCCCGGGATGGTCTAGAGACCCAGTACTTC
j_call: TRBJ2-5
v_call: TRBV28
clone_size: .
d_call: .

cdr3_aa: CASTLAGRTSNEQFF
cdr3_nt: TGCGCCAGCACTCTAGCGGGCCGAACATCCAATGAGCAGTTCTTC
j_call: TRBJ2-1
v_call: TRBV5-1
clone_size: .
d_call: TRBD2

cdr3_aa: CASSVGEGYEQYF
cdr3_nt: TGTGCCAGCAGCGTAGGTGAGGGTTACGAGCAGTACTTC
j_call: TRBJ2-7
v_call: TRBV9
clone_size: .
d_call: .

cdr3_aa: CASSEVLNTEAFF
cdr3_nt: TGTGCCAGCAGTGAGGTGCTGAACACTGAAGCTTTCTTT
j_call: TRBJ1-1
v_call: TRBV5-6
clone_size: .
d_call: .

cdr3_aa: CASSIASGSSYEQYF
cdr3_nt: TGTGCCAGTAGTATAGCTAGCGGGAGCTCCTACGAGCAGTACTTC
j_call: TRBJ2-7
v_call: TRBV19
clone_size: .
d_call: TRBD2

cdr3_aa: CAISATGDFEAFF
cdr3_nt: TGTGCCATCAGCGCGACAGGGGACTTTGAAGCTTTCTTT
j_call: TRBJ1-1
v_call: TRBV10-3
clone_size: .
d_call: TRBD1

cdr3_aa: CASSTDMRQGPAEAFF
cdr3_nt: TGTGCCAGCAGCACGGATATGAGACAGGGCCCGGCTGAAGCTTTCTTT
j_call: TRBJ1-1
v_call: TRBV16
clone_size: once
d_call: TRBD1

cdr3_aa: CASSQGQMNTEAFF
cdr3_nt: TGTGCCAGCAGCCAGGGCCAGATGAACACTGAAGCTTTCTTT
j_call: TRBJ1-1
v_call: TRBV7-2
clone_size: .
d_call: .

cdr3_aa: CASSIAVTGYGYTF
cdr3_nt: TGTGCCAGCAGCATAGCCGTGACAGGCTATGGCTACACCTTC
j_call: TRBJ1-2
v_call: TRBV7-8
clone_size: .
d_call: .

cdr3_aa: CASRPNTNTEAFF
cdr3_nt: TGTGCCAGCAGGCCTAATACGAACACTGAAGCTTTCTTT
j_call: TRBJ1-1
v_call: TRBV6-6
clone_size: .
d_call: .

cdr3_aa: CASSPGHLNTEAFF
cdr3_nt: TGTGCCAGCAGCCCAGGACATCTGAACACTGAAGCTTTCTTT
j_call: TRBJ1-1
v_call: TRBV7-6
clone_size: .
d_call: .

cdr3_aa: CASSLTENIQYF
cdr3_nt: TGTGCCAGCAGCTTAACGGAAAACATTCAGTACTTC
j_call: TRBJ2-4
v_call: TRBV11-2
clone_size: .
d_call: .

cdr3_aa: CASGRDTQYF
cdr3_nt: TGTGCCAGCGGGAGGGATACGCAGTATTTT
j_call: TRBJ2-3
v_call: TRBV27
clone_size: .
d_call: .

cdr3_aa: CASSLKGAATQPQHF
cdr3_nt: TGTGCCAGCAGTTTGAAGGGGGCGGCCACTCAGCCCCAGCATTTT
j_call: TRBJ1-5
v_call: TRBV28
clone_size: .
d_call: TRBD1

cdr3_aa: CASSHGTGIYEQYF
cdr3_nt: TGTGCCAGCAGCCATGGGACAGGGATCTACGAGCAGTACTTC
j_call: TRBJ2-7
v_call: TRBV4-2
clone_size: .
d_call: TRBD1

cdr3_aa: CASSPSGGLNTEAFF
cdr3_nt: TGTGCCAGCAGCCCATCGGGGGGGTTGAACACTGAAGCTTTCTTT
j_call: TRBJ1-1
v_call: TRBV28
clone_size: .
d_call: .

cdr3_aa: CASSERTSSHEQYF
cdr3_nt: TGCGCCAGCAGTGAGAGGACTAGTTCTCACGAGCAGTACTTC
j_call: TRBJ2-7
v_call: TRBV10-1
clone_size: once
d_call: TRBD2

cdr3_aa: CAWDRVSGRAAYEQYF
cdr3_nt: TGTGCCTGGGACAGGGTCAGCGGGAGGGCCGCATACGAGCAGTACTTC
j_call: TRBJ2-7
v_call: TRBV30
clone_size: once
d_call: TRBD2

cdr3_aa: CASSDGQFGTNTEAFF
cdr3_nt: TGTGCCAGCAGTGACGGACAGTTTGGCACGAACACTGAAGCTTTCTTT
j_call: TRBJ1-1
v_call: TRBV2
clone_size: .
d_call: .

cdr3_aa: CASSWGDQPQHF
cdr3_nt: TGTGCCAGCAGTTGGGGGGATCAGCCCCAGCATTTT
j_call: TRBJ1-5
v_call: TRBV28
clone_size: .
d_call: .

cdr3_aa: CASSLGQGSYNEQFF
cdr3_nt: TGTGCCAGCAGCTTGGGACAGGGTAGTTACAATGAGCAGTTCTTC
j_call: TRBJ2-1
v_call: TRBV7-3
clone_size: .
d_call: TRBD1

cdr3_aa: CASRQSGYRNSYNEQFF
cdr3_nt: TGTGCCAGCAGACAAAGCGGGTACAGGAACTCCTACAATGAGCAGTTCTTC
j_call: TRBJ2-1
v_call: TRBV27
clone_size: once
d_call: .

cdr3_aa: CASSLVELAGAHEQYF
cdr3_nt: TGCGCCAGCAGCTTGGTGGAACTAGCGGGAGCACACGAGCAGTACTTC
j_call: TRBJ2-7
v_call: TRBV5-1
clone_size: .
d_call: TRBD2

cdr3_aa: CASSPTSGGANEQFF
cdr3_nt: TGTGCCAGCTCACCGACTAGCGGGGGGGCAAATGAGCAGTTCTTC
j_call: TRBJ2-1
v_call: TRBV18
clone_size: .
d_call: TRBD2

cdr3_aa: CASSQEMKGEGRNEQYF
cdr3_nt: TGCGCCAGCAGCCAAGAAATGAAGGGGGAGGGCCGGAACGAGCAGTACTTC
j_call: TRBJ2-7
v_call: TRBV4-1
clone_size: few
d_call: .

cdr3_aa: CASSRGHNTEAFF
cdr3_nt: TGTGCCAGCAGCCGGGGACACAACACTGAAGCTTTCTTT
j_call: TRBJ1-1
v_call: TRBV7-9
clone_size: few
d_call: .

cdr3_aa: CATSRVLELTGNSPLHF
cdr3_nt: TGTGCCACCAGCAGAGTCCTGGAATTGACAGGAAATTCACCCCTCCACTTT
j_call: TRBJ1-6
v_call: TRBV15
clone_size: few
d_call: .

cdr3_aa: CASSLGGLARGTDTQYF
cdr3_nt: TGTGCCAGCAGCTTAGGGGGACTAGCGAGGGGGACAGATACGCAGTATTTT
j_call: TRBJ2-3
v_call: TRBV7-6
clone_size: once
d_call: TRBD2

cdr3_aa: CASSGRDSDNSPLHF
cdr3_nt: TGTGCCAGCAGCGGCCGGGACAGTGATAATTCACCCCTCCACTTT
j_call: TRBJ1-6
v_call: TRBV7-9
clone_size: .
d_call: TRBD1

cdr3_aa: CASSFGTGEVNQPQHF
cdr3_nt: TGTGCCAGCAGTTTTGGGACAGGGGAAGTTAATCAGCCCCAGCATTTT
j_call: TRBJ1-5
v_call: TRBV6-2/TRBV6-3
clone_size: .
d_call: TRBD1

cdr3_aa: CASSPAGANVLTF
cdr3_nt: TGTGCCAGCAGTCCAGCTGGGGCCAACGTCCTGACTTTC
j_call: TRBJ2-6
v_call: TRBV27
clone_size: .
d_call: .

cdr3_aa: CASSLPTGGRYSNQPQHF
cdr3_nt: TGTGCCAGCAGTTTACCGACAGGGGGAAGGTATAGCAATCAGCCCCAGCATTTT
j_call: TRBJ1-5
v_call: TRBV27
clone_size: .
d_call: TRBD1

cdr3_aa: CASSPGQYGYTF
cdr3_nt: TGTGCCAGCAGCCCGGGACAGTATGGCTACACCTTC
j_call: TRBJ1-2
v_call: TRBV5-8
clone_size: few
d_call: TRBD1

cdr3_aa: CAISKDSGTGGAFSGANVLTF
cdr3_nt: TGTGCCATCAGCAAAGATTCCGGGACAGGGGGCGCTTTTTCTGGGGCCAACGTCCTGACTTTC
j_call: TRBJ2-6
v_call: TRBV10-3
clone_size: .
d_call: TRBD1